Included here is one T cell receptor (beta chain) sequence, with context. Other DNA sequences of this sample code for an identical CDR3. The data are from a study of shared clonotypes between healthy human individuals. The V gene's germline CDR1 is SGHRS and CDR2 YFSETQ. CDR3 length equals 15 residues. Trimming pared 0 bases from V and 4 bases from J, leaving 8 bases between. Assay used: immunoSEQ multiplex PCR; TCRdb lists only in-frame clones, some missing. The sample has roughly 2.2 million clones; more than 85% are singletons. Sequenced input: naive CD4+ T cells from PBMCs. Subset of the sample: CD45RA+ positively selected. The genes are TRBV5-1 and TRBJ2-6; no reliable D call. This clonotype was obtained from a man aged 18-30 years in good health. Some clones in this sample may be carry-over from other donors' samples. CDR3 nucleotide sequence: TGCGCCAGCAGCTTGGCTACACCCGGGGCCAACGTCCTGACTTTC. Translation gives CASSLATPGANVLTF.